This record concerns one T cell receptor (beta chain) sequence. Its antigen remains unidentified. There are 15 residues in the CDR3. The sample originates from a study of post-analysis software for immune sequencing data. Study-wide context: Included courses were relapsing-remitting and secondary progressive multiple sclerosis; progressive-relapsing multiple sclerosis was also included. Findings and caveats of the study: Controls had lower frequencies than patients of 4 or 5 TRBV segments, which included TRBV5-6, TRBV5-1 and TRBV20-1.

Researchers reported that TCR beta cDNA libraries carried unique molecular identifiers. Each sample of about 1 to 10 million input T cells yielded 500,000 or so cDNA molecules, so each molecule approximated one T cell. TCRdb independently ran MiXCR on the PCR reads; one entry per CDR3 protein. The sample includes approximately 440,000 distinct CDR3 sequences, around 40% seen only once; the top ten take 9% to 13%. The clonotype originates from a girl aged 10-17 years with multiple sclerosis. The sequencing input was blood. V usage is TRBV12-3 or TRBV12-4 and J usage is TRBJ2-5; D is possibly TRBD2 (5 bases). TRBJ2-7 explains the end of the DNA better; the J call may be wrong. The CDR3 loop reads CASSLSGGRIHEQYF. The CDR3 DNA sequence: TGTGCCAGCAGTTTAAGCGGAGGCAGGATCCACGAGCAGTACTTC.